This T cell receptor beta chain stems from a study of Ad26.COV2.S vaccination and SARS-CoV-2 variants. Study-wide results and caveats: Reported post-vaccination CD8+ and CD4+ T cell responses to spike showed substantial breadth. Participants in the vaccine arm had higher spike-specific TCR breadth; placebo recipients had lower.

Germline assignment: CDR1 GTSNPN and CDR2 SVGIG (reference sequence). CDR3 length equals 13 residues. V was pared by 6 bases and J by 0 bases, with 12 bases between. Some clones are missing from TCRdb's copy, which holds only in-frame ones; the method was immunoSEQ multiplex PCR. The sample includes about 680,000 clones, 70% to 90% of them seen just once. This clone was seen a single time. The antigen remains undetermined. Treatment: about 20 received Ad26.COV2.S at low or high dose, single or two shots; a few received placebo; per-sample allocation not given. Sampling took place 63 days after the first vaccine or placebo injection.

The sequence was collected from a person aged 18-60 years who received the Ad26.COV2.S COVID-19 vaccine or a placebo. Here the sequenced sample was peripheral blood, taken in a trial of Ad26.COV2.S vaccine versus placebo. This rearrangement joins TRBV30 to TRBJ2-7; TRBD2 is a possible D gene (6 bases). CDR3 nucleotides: TGTGCCTGTTCCAGGGACTCCTCCTACGAGCAGTACTTC. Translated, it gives CACSRDSSYEQYF. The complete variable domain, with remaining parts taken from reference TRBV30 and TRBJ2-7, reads SQTIHQWPATLVQPVGSPLSLECTVEGTSNPNLYWYRQAAGRGLQLLFYSVGIGQISSEVPQNLSASRPQDRQFILSSKKLLLSDSGFYLCACSRDSSYEQYFGPGTRLTVT.